These T cell receptor beta chains were read from a single sample in a study of a mutant IDH1 vaccine in newly diagnosed glioma. TCRdb's table, derived via immunoSEQ multiplex PCR, lists solely in-frame clones and lacks some. The sample holds around 30,000 clones, over 60% seen once. The source was peripheral blood mononuclear cells (PBMCs), collected from a glioma patient treated with radiotherapy, temozolomide or both. Every receptor here comes from a man aged 45 to 65 with glioma. Some clones in this sample may be carry-over from other donors' samples. CDR3s include the opening cysteine and the closing phenylalanine or tryptophan. The D gene is left open where the match is weak. A row's size may be missing; if present it is once, few, many or a size class.

d_gene: -
j_gene: TRBJ1-5
abundance: -
v_gene: TRBV4-1
CDR3nt: TGCGCCAGCAGCCAAGAGCGAGTGCGGCAGCCCCAGCATTTT
CDR3aa: CASSQERVRQPQHF

d_gene: TRBD1
j_gene: TRBJ1-2
abundance: once
v_gene: TRBV15
CDR3nt: TGTGCCACCCGGACAGGGGAAAGGGGCTACACCTTC
CDR3aa: CATRTGERGYTF

d_gene: TRBD1
j_gene: TRBJ2-7
abundance: -
v_gene: TRBV19
CDR3nt: TGTGCCAGTAGTATAGGGACAGGTTCGTCCTACGAGCAGTACTTC
CDR3aa: CASSIGTGSSYEQYF

d_gene: -
j_gene: TRBJ1-2
abundance: -
v_gene: TRBV5-6
CDR3nt: TGTGCCAGCAGCTTGGAGGGAACGGGCTACACCTTC
CDR3aa: CASSLEGTGYTF

d_gene: -
j_gene: TRBJ1-2
abundance: -
v_gene: TRBV2
CDR3nt: TGTGCCAGCAGTGAAGCGTCGTTCAGTATTTCAGGCTACACCTTC
CDR3aa: CASSEASFSISGYTF

d_gene: -
j_gene: TRBJ1-6
abundance: -
v_gene: TRBV5-4
CDR3nt: TGTGCCAGCAGCTCCAGGGGATCGGAAAATTCACCCCTCCACTTT
CDR3aa: CASSSRGSENSPLHF

d_gene: -
j_gene: TRBJ2-3
abundance: -
v_gene: TRBV27
CDR3nt: TGTGCCAGCTGGGGGACAGATACGCAGTATTTT
CDR3aa: CASWGTDTQYF

d_gene: -
j_gene: TRBJ1-1
abundance: few
v_gene: TRBV9
CDR3nt: TGTGCCAGCAGGAGGGGGGGAGCCACTGAAGCTTTCTTT
CDR3aa: CASRRGGATEAFF

d_gene: -
j_gene: TRBJ1-1
abundance: few
v_gene: TRBV6-5
CDR3nt: TGTGCCAGCAGTTACTTCGAAGTCGGGGTAACTGAAGCTTTCTTT
CDR3aa: CASSYFEVGVTEAFF

d_gene: -
j_gene: TRBJ1-1
abundance: -
v_gene: TRBV19
CDR3nt: TGTGCCAGTAGTGTGACAGGCGGCATGAACACTGAAGCTTTCTTT
CDR3aa: CASSVTGGMNTEAFF

d_gene: -
j_gene: TRBJ1-2
abundance: -
v_gene: TRBV4-2
CDR3nt: TGTGCCAGCAGCCAAGAGGGCAGGGTACCTAACTATGGCTACACCTTC
CDR3aa: CASSQEGRVPNYGYTF

d_gene: -
j_gene: TRBJ2-1
abundance: -
v_gene: TRBV5-4
CDR3nt: TGTGCCAGCAGCCAGAAAATAGACAATGAGCAGTTCTTC
CDR3aa: CASSQKIDNEQFF

d_gene: -
j_gene: TRBJ2-3
abundance: once
v_gene: TRBV10-3
CDR3nt: TGTGCCATCAGGGGGGCTTTTGTTACAGATACGCAGTATTTT
CDR3aa: CAIRGAFVTDTQYF

d_gene: TRBD2
j_gene: TRBJ2-7
abundance: few
v_gene: TRBV11-2
CDR3nt: TGTGCCAGCAGCCCCGGACTAGCCTCCCTCGAGCAGTACTTC
CDR3aa: CASSPGLASLEQYF

d_gene: -
j_gene: TRBJ2-3
abundance: -
v_gene: TRBV4-1
CDR3nt: TGCGCCAGCAGCCAAGTTTCGCCGGGGACCGATACGCAGTATTTT
CDR3aa: CASSQVSPGTDTQYF

d_gene: TRBD1
j_gene: TRBJ2-7
abundance: -
v_gene: TRBV2
CDR3nt: TGTGCCAGCAACCCAGGGACAGCGCCCGAGCAGTACTTC
CDR3aa: CASNPGTAPEQYF

d_gene: -
j_gene: TRBJ1-2
abundance: -
v_gene: TRBV6-4
CDR3nt: TGTGCCAGCAGCCGCGGACGTGAGGGAGATGGCTACACCTTC
CDR3aa: CASSRGREGDGYTF

d_gene: -
j_gene: TRBJ1-1
abundance: few
v_gene: TRBV2
CDR3nt: TGTGCAAACACTGAAGCTTTCTTT
CDR3aa: CANTEAFF

d_gene: TRBD2
j_gene: TRBJ2-7
abundance: few
v_gene: TRBV7-9
CDR3nt: TGTGCCAGCAGCGGGACTAGCAGACCCTACGAGCAGTACTTC
CDR3aa: CASSGTSRPYEQYF

d_gene: -
j_gene: TRBJ2-3
abundance: -
v_gene: TRBV6-5
CDR3nt: TGTGCCAGCAGTCCCCTTGCGGGCACAGATACGCAGTATTTT
CDR3aa: CASSPLAGTDTQYF

d_gene: -
j_gene: TRBJ2-1
abundance: -
v_gene: TRBV7-9
CDR3nt: TGTGCCAGCAGCCCAGGGGTAGCGCCAGGGAGGGAGCAGTTCTTC
CDR3aa: CASSPGVAPGREQFF

d_gene: TRBD1
j_gene: TRBJ2-7
abundance: -
v_gene: TRBV29-1
CDR3nt: TGCAGCGTTTTGGGACAGGGCAGGCCCTACGAGCAGTACTTC
CDR3aa: CSVLGQGRPYEQYF

d_gene: TRBD1
j_gene: TRBJ1-2
abundance: -
v_gene: TRBV10-3
CDR3nt: TGTGCCATCAGGTCCGGGACAGGTAACTATGGCTACACCTTC
CDR3aa: CAIRSGTGNYGYTF

d_gene: -
j_gene: TRBJ1-2
abundance: -
v_gene: TRBV7-9
CDR3nt: TGTGCCAGCAGCTTATCAGGCAGCTCCTCTAACTATGGCTACACCTTC
CDR3aa: CASSLSGSSSNYGYTF

d_gene: TRBD1
j_gene: TRBJ1-6
abundance: -
v_gene: TRBV4-1
CDR3nt: TGCGCCAGCAGAAAAGACAGGGGTTCACCCCTCCACTTT
CDR3aa: CASRKDRGSPLHF

d_gene: -
j_gene: TRBJ2-5
abundance: once
v_gene: TRBV6-1
CDR3nt: TGTGCCAGCAGGGGAGGCCCGGACCAAGAGACCCAGTACTTC
CDR3aa: CASRGGPDQETQYF

d_gene: TRBD1
j_gene: TRBJ1-1
abundance: few
v_gene: TRBV5-4
CDR3nt: TGTGCCAGCAGCTTGGGGACAGGTCTGAACACTGAAGCTTTCTTT
CDR3aa: CASSLGTGLNTEAFF

d_gene: TRBD2
j_gene: TRBJ2-1
abundance: -
v_gene: TRBV6-5
CDR3nt: TGTGCCAGCGGACTAGCGGGGGGGCCGAATGAGCAGTTCTTC
CDR3aa: CASGLAGGPNEQFF

d_gene: TRBD1
j_gene: TRBJ2-2
abundance: -
v_gene: TRBV11-3
CDR3nt: TGTGCCAGCAGCCCACTCCCCGGGACAGGGGGCAAGGCGAACACCGGGGAGCTGTTTTTT
CDR3aa: CASSPLPGTGGKANTGELFF

d_gene: TRBD1
j_gene: TRBJ1-2
abundance: -
v_gene: TRBV6-6
CDR3nt: TGTGCCAGCAGTTACCTAGGGGGCGCAGGCTATGGCTACACCTTC
CDR3aa: CASSYLGGAGYGYTF

d_gene: -
j_gene: TRBJ2-7
abundance: -
v_gene: TRBV13
CDR3nt: TGTGCCAGCAGCCAGGACAGGTTCAGCGGGAGCTCCTACGAGCAGTACTTC
CDR3aa: CASSQDRFSGSSYEQYF

d_gene: -
j_gene: TRBJ2-5
abundance: once
v_gene: TRBV2
CDR3nt: TGTGCCAGCAGTGAGACCAATCAAGAGACCCAGTACTTC
CDR3aa: CASSETNQETQYF

d_gene: -
j_gene: TRBJ1-4
abundance: once
v_gene: TRBV5-1
CDR3nt: TGCGCCAGCAGCCTGGGGGGCGACGGGGGAGAAAAACTGTTTTTT
CDR3aa: CASSLGGDGGEKLFF

d_gene: -
j_gene: TRBJ2-3
abundance: -
v_gene: TRBV10-3
CDR3nt: TGTGCCATCAGTGCAATGGCCGGATCCGATACGCAGTATTTT
CDR3aa: CAISAMAGSDTQYF

d_gene: TRBD2
j_gene: TRBJ2-1
abundance: -
v_gene: TRBV6-4
CDR3nt: TGTGCCAGCAGTGATGGGACTAGCGGGAGCCATGAGCAGTTCTTC
CDR3aa: CASSDGTSGSHEQFF

d_gene: TRBD1
j_gene: TRBJ2-1
abundance: -
v_gene: TRBV6-5
CDR3nt: TGTGCCAGCAGTTACCGGGACAGAAGTAGGCAGTTCTTC
CDR3aa: CASSYRDRSRQFF

d_gene: TRBD1
j_gene: TRBJ2-7
abundance: -
v_gene: TRBV6-1
CDR3nt: TGTGCCAGTCTCGGACAGGAGACGAACGAGCAGTACTTC
CDR3aa: CASLGQETNEQYF

d_gene: TRBD2
j_gene: TRBJ2-1
abundance: -
v_gene: TRBV19
CDR3nt: TGTGCCAGTAGTCTTACGACTAGCGGGGGAATCTACAATGAGCAGTTCTTC
CDR3aa: CASSLTTSGGIYNEQFF

d_gene: -
j_gene: TRBJ1-5
abundance: -
v_gene: TRBV28
CDR3nt: TGTGCCAGCAGTTGGGGAATAGGGATCAATCAGCCCCAGCATTTT
CDR3aa: CASSWGIGINQPQHF

d_gene: -
j_gene: TRBJ2-7
abundance: -
v_gene: TRBV2
CDR3nt: TGTGCCAGCAGTGGGGGTACAGGGCGGGAGCAGTACTTC
CDR3aa: CASSGGTGREQYF

d_gene: TRBD1
j_gene: TRBJ2-7
abundance: -
v_gene: TRBV5-1
CDR3nt: TGCGCCAGCAGCGGGGGGGGACAGGGTGGCGACGAGCAGTACTTC
CDR3aa: CASSGGGQGGDEQYF

d_gene: TRBD2
j_gene: TRBJ2-3
abundance: -
v_gene: TRBV2
CDR3nt: TGTGCCAGCATGGCTAGCGGGACAACAGCCCACGATACGCAGTATTTT
CDR3aa: CASMASGTTAHDTQYF